The 20 T cell receptor beta chains below come from one sample, sequenced in a study of blood T cell repertoires in COVID-19. TCRdb's copy holds only in-frame clones and misses some; the assay was immunoSEQ multiplex PCR. The data contain fewer than 120,000 clones, 75% to 85% of them singletons. Sequenced: peripheral blood. The receptor set was obtained from a woman aged 55 to 70 with acute or convalescent COVID-19.

The chain couples TRBV27 to TRBJ1-1; TRBD1 is a possible D gene (5 bases). V was trimmed by 2 bases and J by 10 bases, leaving 14 bases between them. The CDR3 sequence is 13 residues long. Germline CDR1 MNHEY, CDR2 SMNVEV (reference sequence). The CDR3 protein is CASSLDWVGPAFF. The CDR3 DNA follows: TGTGCCAGCAGTTTAGATTGGGTGGGGCCAGCTTTCTTT.

V gene TRBV7-2 combines with J gene TRBJ1-2, with no clear D. The CDR3 is 13 residues long. Trimming left V 1 base short and J 13 bases short, with 16 bases between. The germline V gene encodes CDR1 SGHTA and CDR2 FQGNSA. The CDR3 DNA is TGTGCCAGCAGCTTAGAATCGATCGCTGGCCGCACCTTC. Its protein is CASSLESIAGRTF.

The rearrangement joins TRBV4-2 to TRBJ1-6; no definite D call. Germline-derived CDR1 and CDR2 are LGHNA and YNFKEQ. The CDR3 has 15 residues. V dropped 0 bases and J dropped 8 bases, with 11 bases sitting between them. The CDR3 here is CASSQERFSDSPLHF. CDR3 DNA: TGTGCCAGCAGCCAAGAGAGGTTTAGTGATTCACCCCTCCACTTT.

The V gene is TRBV7-9, the J gene TRBJ2-7; D is unclear. Trimming stripped 1 base from V and 7 bases from J, with 14 bases between. CDR3 length equals 14 residues. The germline V gene encodes CDR1 SEHNR and CDR2 FQNEAQ (reference sequence). CDR3 loop: CASSLENVAEEQYF. CDR3 in DNA: TGTGCCAGCAGCTTAGAGAATGTGGCGGAAGAGCAGTACTTC. The variable domain in full, completed from reference TRBV7-9 and TRBJ2-7, reads DTGVSQNPRHKITKRGQNVTFRCDPISEHNRLYWYRQTLGQGPEFLTYFQNEAQLEKSRLLSDRFSAERPKGSFSTLEIQRTEQGDSAMYLCASSLENVAEEQYFGPGTRLTVT.

This chain links TRBV29-1 with TRBJ1-2, with 7 bases matching TRBD1. The length of the CDR3 is 14 residues. The junction had 11 bases not matched to a gene; V was cut back by 6 bases and J by 4 bases. Germline CDR1 reads SQVTM; CDR2 reads ANQGSEA. CDR3 sequence reads: CSVQNTGDSYGYTF. The CDR3 region has the DNA TGCAGCGTGCAGAACACGGGGGACAGCTATGGCTACACCTTC.

This clone has just a few counts. The V and J genes are TRBV24-1 and TRBJ1-3, with D perhaps matching TRBD1 (5 bases). CDR1 KGHDR and CDR2 SFDVKD come from the germline V gene. CDR3 length: 15 residues. The V end was cut by 4 bases, the J end by 7 bases, with 16 bases between. The CDR3 sequence is CATSEGGASGNTIYF. The CDR3, as DNA: TGTGCCACCAGTGAGGGAGGCGCCTCAGGGAACACCATATATTTT.

This clone was counted a few times. The rearrangement uses TRBV30 and TRBJ2-7, with 9 bases fitting TRBD1. Germline loops: CDR1 GTSNPN, CDR2 SVGIG (reference sequence). Trimming took 3 bases from V and 3 from J; bases not matched to a gene: 15. The CDR3 runs to 17 residues. The CDR3 nucleotides read TGTGCCTGGAGCGGGGACAGGGCGACTAAAACTAACTACGAGCAGTACTTC. Translation gives CAWSGDRATKTNYEQYF.

The rearrangement joins TRBV19 to TRBJ2-3, with TRBD2 matching 8 bases. The CDR3 is 13 amino acids. V gave up 6 bases and J gave up 1 base; unmatched junction bases: 0. The germline V gene encodes CDR1 LNHDA and CDR2 SQIVND (reference sequence). Written as DNA, the CDR3 is TGTGCCAGTAGAGCGGGGGGCACAGATACGCAGTATTTT. Its protein is CASRAGGTDTQYF.

The chain carries TRBV6-5 and TRBJ2-5; D is unresolved. Trimming removed 2 bases at V and 3 bases at J, with 13 bases between. From germline, CDR1 is MNHEY and CDR2 SVGAGI. This CDR3 has 15 amino acids. CDR3 DNA sequence: TGTGCCAGCAGTTACGGAATACCTCGGGAAGAGACCCAGTACTTC. This codes for CASSYGIPREETQYF.

This clone occurred once. The genes are TRBV12-1 and TRBJ2-2; the table's TRBD2 call for D was not verified on the DNA. TRBV12-1 is deemed a pseudogene. The CDR3 totals 11 residues. Here the CDR3 DNA reads TGTGCCAGCCGGCGGACCGGGGAGCTGTTTTTT. Its translation: CASRRTGELFF.

V usage is TRBV7-9 and J usage is TRBJ1-5; D remains ambiguous. The germline V gene encodes CDR1 SEHNR and CDR2 FQNEAQ (reference sequence). The length of the CDR3 is 14 residues. V dropped 5 bases and J dropped 4 bases, with 12 bases sitting between them. The CDR3 is CASSQGTVNQPQHF. CDR3 in DNA: TGTGCCAGCAGCCAAGGCACAGTTAATCAGCCCCAGCATTTT.

The V call is TRBV7-3, the J call TRBJ2-7; 7 bases agree with TRBD2. Germline CDR1 reads SGHTA; CDR2 reads FQGTGA. Trimming at V came to 3 bases and at J to 6 bases, leaving 8 bases not matched to a gene. CDR3 length equals 14 residues. In DNA form, the CDR3 reads TGTGCCAGCAGCTTTGGGACTAACCCCAGCGAGCAGTACTTC. This gives the protein CASSFGTNPSEQYF. Complete variable domain (other parts from reference TRBV7-3 and TRBJ2-7): GAGVSQTPSNKVTEKGKYVELRCDPISGHTALYWYRQSLGQGPEFLIYFQGTGAADDSGLPNDRFFAVRPEGSVSTLKIQRTERGDSAVYLCASSFGTNPSEQYFGPGTRLTVT.

Concerning this clone itself: This sample also contains other DNA sequences that code for the same CDR3. This sequence joins TRBV5-1 and TRBJ1-5; weak D call: TRBD1 (6 bases). Germline V gene lookup returns CDR1 SGHRS and CDR2 YFSETQ. This CDR3 region has 13 residues. V dropped 2 bases and J dropped 7 bases, with 10 bases sitting between them. The DNA of the CDR3 is TGCGCCAGCAGCTTAGGGGGGGACCAGCCCCAGCATTTT. Translated, it gives CASSLGGDQPQHF.

V and J are TRBV12-5 and TRBJ1-2, with D maybe TRBD1 (5 bases). V was trimmed by 6 bases and J by 2 bases, leaving 13 bases between them. The CDR3 length is 14 residues. CDR1 is LGHNT and CDR2 is FRNRAP in the germline V gene. CDR3 sequence: CASGPGSPNYGYTF. The CDR3, as DNA: TGTGCTAGTGGCCCAGGGTCGCCGAACTATGGCTACACCTTC.

This clone was picked up a small number of times. The chain uses TRBV7-6 and TRBJ1-1; D might be TRBD1 (6 bases). Per the germline V gene, CDR1 is SGHVS and CDR2 is FNYEAQ. The V gene lost 5 bases and the J gene lost 0 bases, with 13 bases spanning the gap. The CDR3 is 15 amino acids. The DNA of the CDR3 is TGTGCCAGCAGCAAGGTTGGGGGCCTGAACACTGAAGCTTTCTTT. As protein: CASSKVGGLNTEAFF.

The V gene is TRBV12-5, the J gene TRBJ1-1; D unresolved. Trimming cost V 6 bases and J 1 base, with 9 bases left between them. CDR1 and CDR2 (germline): LGHNT, FRNRAP. The CDR3 is made up of 13 amino acids. CDR3 bases: TGTGCTAGTGGAGAACAGAGGAACACTGAAGCTTTCTTT. This translates into CASGEQRNTEAFF.

This chain's CDR3 is CASSLLGGSSGSGELFF. The CDR3 coding sequence is TGTGCCAGCAGCTTATTAGGCGGGTCTAGCGGGTCCGGGGAGCTGTTTTTT. This chain connects TRBV7-3 to TRBJ2-2; 8 bases agree with TRBD2. Germline V gene lookup returns CDR1 SGHTA and CDR2 FQGTGA. J lost 6 bases, V lost 2 bases, and 11 bases had no gene match. This CDR3 is built from 17 residues.

In its sample, this clone was seen once. The gene calls are TRBV7-9 and TRBJ1-4; 8 nucleotides match TRBD1. This CDR3 is 15 amino acids long. Per germline, CDR1 SEHNR and CDR2 FQNEAQ (reference sequence). The ends lost 5 bases at V and 7 bases at J; junction bases unmatched: 9. The DNA for the CDR3 is TGTGCCAGCAGCCATCTCAGGGGGCTCAGTGAAAAACTGTTTTTT. Encoded protein: CASSHLRGLSEKLFF. Using reference TRBV7-9 and TRBJ1-4 for the parts outside the CDR3, the full variable domain is DTGVSQNPRHKITKRGQNVTFRCDPISEHNRLYWYRQTLGQGPEFLTYFQNEAQLEKSRLLSDRFSAERPKGSFSTLEIQRTEQGDSAMYLCASSHLRGLSEKLFFGSGTQLSVL.

The chain has TRBV5-1 and TRBJ1-4; maybe TRBD1 (5 bases). Germline CDR1 SGHRS, CDR2 YFSETQ. This CDR3 comprises 14 residues. Trimming took 2 bases from V and 4 from J, leaving 9 bases between them. The CDR3 DNA reads as TGCGCCAGCAGCTTTGGGGGGGTTAATGAAAAACTGTTTTTT. Protein sequence: CASSFGGVNEKLFF. The whole variable domain, filled in from reference TRBV5-1 and TRBJ1-4, reads KAGVTQTPRYLIKTRGQQVTLSCSPISGHRSVSWYQQTPGQGLQFLFEYFSETQRNKGNFPGRFSGRQFSNSRSEMNVSTLELGDSALYLCASSFGGVNEKLFFGSGTQLSVL.

The chain is built from TRBV30 and TRBJ2-5, with TRBD1 matching 8 bases. Per germline, CDR1 GTSNPN and CDR2 SVGIG (reference sequence). The CDR3 consists of 13 residues. V was pared by 1 base and J by 4 bases, with 2 bases of the junction left unmatched. The CDR3 is CAWSGTGGETQYF. CDR3 sequence (DNA): TGTGCCTGGAGTGGAACAGGGGGAGAGACCCAGTACTTC.